The T cell receptor (beta chain) described here comes from a study of OX40 agonist ivuxolimab in advanced cancers. About the research overall: Males comprised around 80% of the group, whose mean age was about 61 years (range 23 to 79). Study results and caveats: Undetermined was the antigen specificity of the expanded peripheral T cells.

The CDR3 has 14 amino acids. Looked up from germline, CDR1 is SGHRS and CDR2 is YFSETQ. The V and J ends lost 4 bases and 4 bases, in that order; junction bases with no gene match: 7. Clones were read by immunoSEQ multiplex PCR, and TCRdb kept only the in-frame ones, dropping some. The sample records tens of thousands of clones, roughly 90% being singletons. A remark on this clone: Its antigen is not known.

The V gene is TRBV5-1, the J gene TRBJ1-2; 7 bases map to TRBD1. The sample consisted of CD4+ or CD8+ T cells sorted from blood, taken in a trial of the OX40 agonist ivuxolimab. This TCR derives from an adult with an advanced solid tumor such as melanoma, head and neck, liver or kidney cancer. The CDR3 bases are TGCGCCAGCAGCACTGAGACAGGGTCCTATGGCTACACCTTC. Translation gives CASSTETGSYGYTF. Using reference TRBV5-1 and TRBJ1-2 for the parts outside the CDR3, the full variable domain is KAGVTQTPRYLIKTRGQQVTLSCSPISGHRSVSWYQQTPGQGLQFLFEYFSETQRNKGNFPGRFSGRQFSNSRSEMNVSTLELGDSALYLCASSTETGSYGYTFGSGTRLTVV.